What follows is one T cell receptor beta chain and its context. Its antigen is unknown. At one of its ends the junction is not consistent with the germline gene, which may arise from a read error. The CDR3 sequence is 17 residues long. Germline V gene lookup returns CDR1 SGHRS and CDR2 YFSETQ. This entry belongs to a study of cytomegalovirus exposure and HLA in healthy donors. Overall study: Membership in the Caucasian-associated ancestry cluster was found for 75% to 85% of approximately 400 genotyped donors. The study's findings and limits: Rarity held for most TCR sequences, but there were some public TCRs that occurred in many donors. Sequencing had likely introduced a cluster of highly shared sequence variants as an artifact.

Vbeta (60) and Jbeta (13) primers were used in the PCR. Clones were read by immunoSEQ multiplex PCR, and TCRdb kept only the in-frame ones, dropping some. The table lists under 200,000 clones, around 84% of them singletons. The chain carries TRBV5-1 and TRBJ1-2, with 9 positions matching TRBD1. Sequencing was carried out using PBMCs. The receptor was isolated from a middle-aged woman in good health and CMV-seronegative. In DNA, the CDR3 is TGCGCCAGCAGCTTGGCTGGGACAGGGAATTTGGCCTATGGCTACACCTTT. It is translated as CASSLAGTGNLAYGYTF. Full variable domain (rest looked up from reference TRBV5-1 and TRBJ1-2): KAGVTQTPRYLIKTRGQQVTLSCSPISGHRSVSWYQQTPGQGLQFLFEYFSETQRNKGNFPGRFSGRQFSNSRSEMNVSTLELGDSALYLCASSLAGTGNLAYGYTFGSGTRLTVV.